The 14 T cell receptor beta chains presented below share a single source sample, sequenced in a study of shared clonotypes between healthy human individuals. Produced via immunoSEQ multiplex PCR; TCRdb's table is partial and in-frame only. Among some 240,000 clones, 65% were seen once, and the ten largest hold over 8.5%. The sample taken for sequencing was memory CD4+ T cells sorted from blood. Described subset: CD45RA-negative fraction. The receptors were gathered from a man aged 25 to 45 in good health.

The J gene is TRBJ2-1, the V gene TRBV7-3, with 14 bases matching TRBD2. The CDR3 has 16 amino acids. Losses at the gene ends were 4 bases for V and 7 bases for J; bases not matched to a gene: 6. Germline CDR1 is SGHTA and CDR2 is FQGTGA. The CDR3 sequence: CASSSRTSGRLNEQFF. DNA for the CDR3: TGTGCCAGCAGCTCGAGGACTAGCGGGAGGTTAAATGAGCAGTTCTTC.

This clone was recorded at least ten times. Other DNA sequences in the sample encode the same CDR3. The chain recombines TRBV5-1 with TRBJ2-7, with 12 positions matching TRBD2. CDR1 is SGHRS, CDR2 YFSETQ, per germline. J lost 0 bases, V lost 3 bases, and 4 bases had no gene match. This CDR3 comprises 16 residues. The CDR3 DNA reads TGCGCCAGCAGCTCAACTAGCGGGAGGATCTCCTACGAGCAGTACTTC. Residues: CASSSTSGRISYEQYF. Variable domain in full (rest from reference TRBV5-1 and TRBJ2-7): KAGVTQTPRYLIKTRGQQVTLSCSPISGHRSVSWYQQTPGQGLQFLFEYFSETQRNKGNFPGRFSGRQFSNSRSEMNVSTLELGDSALYLCASSSTSGRISYEQYFGPGTRLTVT.

This chain links TRBV30 with TRBJ2-4; tentative D call: TRBD2 (5 bases). CDR1 is GTSNPN and CDR2 is SVGIG in the germline V gene (reference sequence). The CDR3 sequence is 14 residues long. The V end was cut by 5 bases, the J end by 0 bases, with 11 bases between. CDR3 residues: CAWEDGLAKNIQYF. CDR3 coding DNA: TGTGCCTGGGAGGACGGACTAGCCAAAAACATTCAGTACTTC. The full variable domain, its missing parts supplied by reference TRBV30 and TRBJ2-4, is SQTIHQWPATLVQPVGSPLSLECTVEGTSNPNLYWYRQAAGRGLQLLFYSVGIGQISSEVPQNLSASRPQDRQFILSSKKLLLSDSGFYLCAWEDGLAKNIQYFGAGTRLSVL.

The genes are TRBV6-5 and TRBJ2-5, with D tentatively TRBD2 (5 bases). This CDR3 has 11 residues. V lost 6 bases to trimming and J lost 7 bases, with 9 bases between them. Per germline, CDR1 MNHEY and CDR2 SVGAGI. CDR3: CASSPGRTQYF. As DNA, the CDR3 is TGTGCCAGCAGCCCGGGGAGGACCCAGTACTTC.

The chain employs TRBV6-6 and TRBJ2-3; maybe TRBD1 (6 bases). V lost 4 bases and J lost 0, with 14 bases in between. CDR3 length equals 16 residues. Germline V gene sequence: CDR1 MNHNY, CDR2 SVGAGI (reference sequence). This chain's CDR3 is CASSSYDRTSTDTQYF. For the CDR3, the DNA is TGTGCCAGCAGTTCCTACGACAGGACTAGCACAGATACGCAGTATTTT.

V and J are TRBV5-6 and TRBJ2-1; D is unclear. Germline lookup yields CDR1 SGHDT and CDR2 YYEEEE. The CDR3 loop spans 16 amino acids. Deletions cut 0 bases from V and 4 bases from J, with 14 bases between. In nucleotides, the CDR3 is TGTGCCAGCAGCTTGGAAGTGTTTAGCCCATACAATGAGCAGTTCTTC. Translating gives CASSLEVFSPYNEQFF.

V and J are TRBV9 and TRBJ2-3; 7 bases are shared with TRBD2. There are 16 residues in the CDR3. Germline V gives CDR1 SGDLS, CDR2 YYNGEE. With 0 bases clipped from V and 0 bases from J, the junction kept 4 bases outside the gene matches. CDR3 sequence (DNA): TGTGCCAGCAGCGTAGCGGCGGGAGCTAGCACAGATACGCAGTATTTT. It codes for CASSVAAGASTDTQYF.

The table lists this clone with a count of one. The gene calls are TRBV11-2 and TRBJ2-2, with no clear D. CDR1 is SGHAT, CDR2 FQNNGV, per germline. V lost 6 bases to trimming and J lost 5 bases, with 13 bases between them. The CDR3 is made up of 14 amino acids. The CDR3 loop is CASRPGPFTGELFF. The CDR3 DNA is TGTGCCAGCAGGCCCGGCCCGTTTACCGGGGAGCTGTTTTTT.

In this sample, this clone turned up many times. This rearrangement joins TRBV7-2 to TRBJ2-7; 7 bases are shared with TRBD1. Losses at the gene ends were 7 bases for V and 7 bases for J; bases not matched to a gene: 13. This CDR3 comprises 14 residues. Germline V gene data show CDR1 as SGHTA and CDR2 as FQGNSA. The CDR3 protein is CASTPLGGSGEQYF. In DNA form, the CDR3 reads TGTGCCAGCACCCCCTTAGGGGGCTCGGGGGAGCAGTACTTC.

The chain recombines TRBV11-3 with TRBJ2-1; D might be TRBD1 or TRBD2, each matching 5 bases. V shed 4 bases and J shed 8 bases, with 21 bases lying between them. This CDR3 is 16 amino acids long. The V gene's germline CDR1 is SGHNT and CDR2 YENEEA. The CDR3 DNA reads TGTGCCAGCAGCTCATACACCGGGACCTCAGGCGATGAGCAGTTCTTC. Its translation: CASSSYTGTSGDEQFF.

V is TRBV6-6 and J is TRBJ2-7; TRBD2 agrees at 11 bases. The V segment lost 5 bases and the J segment 4 bases; nucleotides outside the gene matches: 7. Looked up from germline, CDR1 is MNHNY and CDR2 is SVGAGI (reference sequence). The CDR3 spans 15 residues. The DNA for the CDR3 is TGTGCCAGCAGTGGGACTAGCGGATATCAATACGAGCAGTACTTC. It yields the protein CASSGTSGYQYEQYF.

This sequence joins TRBV9 and TRBJ2-2; D remains unclear. Per germline, CDR1 SGDLS and CDR2 YYNGEE. The CDR3 totals 14 residues. The V end was cut by 0 bases, the J end by 1 base, with 4 bases between. This CDR3 reads CASSVAVNTGELFF. The CDR3 DNA reads as TGTGCCAGCAGCGTAGCGGTGAACACCGGGGAGCTGTTTTTT.

On this clone: An end of the junction differs from the germline gene, which may be a read error. This rearrangement joins TRBV4-3 to TRBJ2-1, with TRBD1 matching 9 bases. The CDR3 runs 12 residues. Germline CDR1 and CDR2: LGHNA and YSLEER. The CDR3 nucleotides are TGCGCCAGCAGCCAGGCGGGACAGGGCCAGGTCTTC. Its translation: CASSQAGQGQVF.

This chain uses TRBV5-5 with TRBJ2-3; TRBD2 agrees at 12 bases. CDR3 length: 16 amino acids. The trim removed 4 bases at V and 0 bases at J, leaving 3 bases unmatched. Germline CDR1 reads SGHKS; CDR2 reads YYEKEE (reference sequence). This chain's CDR3 is CASSLLAGGSTDTQYF. The CDR3 DNA is TGTGCCAGCAGCCTCCTAGCGGGAGGGAGCACAGATACGCAGTATTTT. The full variable domain, in which reference TRBV5-5 and TRBJ2-3 provide the parts outside the CDR3, is DAGVTQSPTHLIKTRGQQVTLRCSPISGHKSVSWYQQVLGQGPQFIFQYYEKEERGRGNFPDRFSARQFPNYSSELNVNALLLGDSALYLCASSLLAGGSTDTQYFGPGTRLTVL.